These T cell receptor beta chains were read from a single sample in a study of human T cells and chemical hapten exposure. TCRdb recomputed calls from the RACE reads with MiXCR, one row per CDR3 protein. The data show 150,000 to 200,000 distinct CDR3 sequences, around 15% seen once. The input for sequencing was whole blood, taken in connection with sensitization to the hapten diphenylcyclopropenone (DPC). Receptor source: a woman in her 30s with alopecia areata. Some clones in this sample may be carry-over from other donors' samples. Both conserved end residues are part of each CDR3. The D gene is left open where the match is weak. Part of the rows lack a size; the others show once, few, many or a class for expanded clones.

j_gene,d_gene,abundance,v_gene,len,CDR3aa,CDR3nt
TRBJ1-1,.,few,TRBV9,15,CASSVGPGGGTEAFF,TGTGCCAGCAGCGTAGGACCGGGCGGAGGCACTGAAGCTTTCTTT
TRBJ2-3,.,many,TRBV7-3,13,CASSPEWADTQYF,TGTGCCAGCAGCCCGGAGTGGGCAGATACGCAGTATTTT
TRBJ2-1,.,few,TRBV19,17,CASSIVLRGAHHNEQFF,TGTGCCAGTAGTATCGTCCTCCGGGGCGCGCATCACAATGAGCAGTTCTTC
TRBJ2-4,.,.,TRBV20-1,11,CSARGVNIQYF,TGCAGTGCTAGGGGGGTAAACATTCAGTACTTC
TRBJ2-2,TRBD2,few,TRBV7-2,16,CASSLTAGANTGELFF,TGTGCCAGCAGCTTAACAGCGGGGGCGAACACCGGGGAGCTGTTTTTT
TRBJ2-7,.,.,TRBV2,13,CATSAYRTYEQYF,TGTGCCACGTCAGCTTATCGTACCTACGAGCAGTACTTC
TRBJ1-2,TRBD1,many,TRBV7-2,14,CASSPQQGAVGYTF,TGTGCCAGCAGCCCGCAACAGGGGGCCGTTGGCTACACCTTC
TRBJ2-3,TRBD2,many,TRBV4-2,18,CASSQERLAGVMADTQYF,TGTGCCAGCAGCCAAGAGCGGCTAGCGGGGGTTATGGCAGATACGCAGTATTTT
TRBJ1-2,TRBD1,many,TRBV19,19,CASSISVFPTGDLGDGYTF,TGTGCCAGTAGTATATCCGTTTTCCCGACAGGGGATCTCGGGGATGGCTACACCTTC
TRBJ1-2,.,.,TRBV21-1,14,CASSKEPGVHGYTF,TGTGCCAGCAGCAAAGAGCCAGGGGTCCATGGCTACACCTTC
TRBJ1-6,.,.,TRBV12-3/TRBV12-4,15,CASSLLQGGNSPLHF,TGTGCCAGCAGTTTGCTACAGGGTGGGAATTCACCCCTCCACTTT
TRBJ2-7,TRBD1,few,TRBV7-8,17,CASSSYGQGRMTYEQYF,TGTGCCAGCAGCTCCTACGGACAGGGTAGGATGACCTACGAGCAGTACTTC
TRBJ1-2,.,many,TRBV12-3/TRBV12-4,14,CASNPGGPGLGYTF,TGTGCCAGCAACCCGGGGGGACCGGGGCTTGGCTACACCTTC
TRBJ2-3,TRBD2,many,TRBV20-1,19,CSARIRTSGGPSSADTQYF,TGCAGTGCTAGGATTAGGACTAGCGGGGGCCCGAGTAGTGCAGATACGCAGTATTTT
TRBJ2-7,.,.,TRBV6-2/TRBV6-3,13,CASSLGYNYEQYF,TGTGCCAGCAGTTTGGGGTACAACTACGAGCAGTACTTC
TRBJ1-5,.,.,TRBV28,14,CASTDPAYNQPQHF,TGTGCCAGCACCGACCCCGCTTACAATCAGCCCCAGCATTTT
TRBJ2-2,TRBD1,.,TRBV6-5,15,CASSSRDRAVGELFF,TGTGCCAGCAGTTCACGGGACAGGGCCGTCGGGGAGCTGTTTTTT
TRBJ1-1,TRBD1,many,TRBV28,15,CASSPGGELNTEAFF,TGTGCCAGCAGTCCAGGGGGCGAGTTGAACACTGAAGCTTTCTTT
TRBJ2-1,TRBD2,many,TRBV20-1,15,CSAPSSGVSYNEQFF,TGCAGTGCACCTTCTAGCGGGGTCTCCTACAATGAGCAGTTCTTC
TRBJ1-6,TRBD1,many,TRBV6-1,14,CASDVGQGGSPLHF,TGTGCCAGCGACGTGGGACAGGGGGGTTCACCCCTCCACTTT
TRBJ1-2,.,.,TRBV6-2/TRBV6-3,15,CASNSPGTSNYGYTF,TGTGCCAGCAACTCTCCCGGGACCTCTAACTATGGCTACACCTTC
TRBJ2-2,.,few,TRBV7-2,13,CASRPNGDGELFF,TGTGCCAGCAGGCCAAACGGTGACGGGGAGCTGTTTTTT
TRBJ2-7,TRBD1,.,TRBV20-1,13,CSASGDRYYEQYF,TGCAGTGCTAGTGGGGACAGATACTACGAGCAGTACTTC
TRBJ2-2,TRBD2,.,TRBV18,17,CASSPLAGLSNTGELFF,TGTGCCAGCTCGCCACTAGCGGGACTATCGAACACCGGGGAGCTGTTTTTT
TRBJ2-7,.,few,TRBV19,14,CASSMWRNSYEQYF,TGTGCCAGTAGTATGTGGCGGAACTCCTACGAGCAGTACTTC
TRBJ1-1,.,many,TRBV6-2/TRBV6-3,15,CASTLRTAANTEAFF,TGTGCCAGCACCCTACGGACAGCCGCGAACACTGAAGCTTTCTTT
TRBJ2-5,.,.,TRBV28,15,CASSSPQGVGETQYF,TGTGCCAGCAGTTCCCCCCAGGGAGTAGGGGAGACCCAGTACTTC
TRBJ2-2,TRBD1,few,TRBV2,12,CASRTGTGELFF,TGTGCCAGCAGGACAGGGACCGGGGAGCTGTTTTTT
TRBJ2-2,.,.,TRBV4-3,14,CASSQDGRTRELFF,TGCGCCAGCAGCCAAGATGGGCGGACCCGGGAGCTGTTTTTT
TRBJ1-2,.,.,TRBV7-3,13,CASTAYITYGYTF,TGTGCCAGCACCGCCTATATCACTTATGGCTACACCTTC
TRBJ2-1,TRBD2,few,TRBV29-1,12,CSGGLADNEQFF,TGCAGCGGGGGACTAGCGGACAATGAGCAGTTCTTC
TRBJ1-2,TRBD1,few,TRBV29-1,12,CSADRADYGYTF,TGCAGCGCGGACAGGGCCGACTATGGCTACACCTTC
TRBJ2-5,.,.,TRBV29-1,16,CSANPVLSGQQETQYF,TGCAGCGCGAACCCCGTTCTGTCAGGGCAACAAGAGACCCAGTACTTC
TRBJ2-4,.,.,TRBV28,17,CASSSGGQQGGQNIQYF,TGTGCCAGCAGTTCGGGCGGGCAACAGGGAGGCCAAAACATTCAGTACTTC
TRBJ2-7,.,.,TRBV28,12,CASSFPGNEQYF,TGTGCCAGCAGTTTCCCGGGAAACGAGCAGTACTTC
TRBJ2-1,.,few,TRBV30,14,CAWRVSSSYNEQFF,TGTGCCTGGAGGGTGTCCAGCTCCTACAATGAGCAGTTCTTC
TRBJ2-5,.,.,TRBV28,13,CASTRDPQETQYF,TGTGCCAGCACCCGGGACCCCCAAGAGACCCAGTACTTC
TRBJ2-7,.,.,TRBV4-3,15,CASSQDSGASYEQYF,TGCGCCAGCAGCCAAGATTCGGGGGCAAGCTACGAGCAGTACTTC